The 10 T cell receptor beta chains presented below share a single source sample, sequenced in a study of blood T cell repertoires in COVID-19. Profiled with immunoSEQ multiplex PCR; TCRdb holds only in-frame clones, not every one. The sample has fewer than 300,000 clones; 65% to 90% are singletons. The sample was peripheral blood. These receptors came from a man aged 45-60 years with active or convalescent COVID-19.

The chain recombines TRBV5-1 with TRBJ2-3; no firm D call. Looked up from germline, CDR1 is SGHRS and CDR2 is YFSETQ. V was cut by 0 bases and J by 5 bases, with 10 bases left in between. The CDR3 is 14 residues long. In DNA form, the CDR3 reads TGCGCCAGCAGCTTGGCCCGTCGAGAAGATACGCAGTATTTT. It translates to CASSLARREDTQYF.

This rearrangement joins TRBV5-1 to TRBJ2-1, with TRBD2 matching 8 bases. The CDR3 length is 19 residues. The V and J ends lost 0 bases and 4 bases, in that order; junction bases with no gene match: 15. Germline CDR1 is SGHRS and CDR2 is YFSETQ. CDR3 in amino acids: CASSLARERGFGVYNEQFF. The CDR3 DNA is TGCGCCAGCAGCTTGGCACGGGAGCGGGGGTTCGGGGTTTACAATGAGCAGTTCTTC.

The V gene is TRBV14, the J gene TRBJ1-1; possible D gene TRBD1, 6 bases. The V end was cut by 0 bases, the J end by 10 bases, with 12 bases between. Per the germline V gene, CDR1 is SGHDN and CDR2 is FVKESK. There are 13 residues in the CDR3. CDR3 sequence: CASSQDLRGGAFF. DNA for the CDR3: TGTGCCAGCAGCCAAGATTTGAGGGGGGGAGCTTTCTTT. The full variable domain, with the rest looked up from reference TRBV14 and TRBJ1-1, is EAGVTQFPSHSVIEKGQTVTLRCDPISGHDNLYWYRRVMGKEIKFLLHFVKESKQDESGMPNNRFLAERTGGTYSTLKVQPAELEDSGVYFCASSQDLRGGAFFGQGTRLTVV.

V is TRBV3-1 (or the pseudogene TRBV3-2) and J is TRBJ2-7, with TRBD2 matching 9 bases. This CDR3 has 14 residues. The ends lost 8 bases at V and 0 bases at J; junction bases unmatched: 5. The germline V gene has CDR1 LGHDT and CDR2 YNNKEL (reference sequence). The CDR3 nucleotides read TGTGCCAGCGCGGGGGGGGGCAGCTCCTACGAGCAGTACTTC. Protein sequence: CASAGGGSSYEQYF.

This clone has only one observation. The chain joins TRBV28 to TRBJ1-4; 9 positions match TRBD1. V was clipped by 3 bases and J by 3 bases; unmatched bases: 8. The CDR3 spans 17 residues. The germline V gene has CDR1 MDHEN and CDR2 SYDVKM. Written as DNA, the CDR3 is TGTGCCAGCAGTTTCCCCGGGACAGGGTGGTCTAATGAAAAACTGTTTTTT. This sequence encodes CASSFPGTGWSNEKLFF.

This chain joins TRBV5-1 and TRBJ1-1, with D maybe TRBD1 (6 bases). There are 14 residues in the CDR3. V was shortened by 0 bases and J by 8 bases, with 14 bases between the two germline ends. CDR1 is SGHRS and CDR2 is YFSETQ in the germline V gene. The CDR3 sequence: CASSLDQGRAEAFF. In nucleotides, the CDR3 is TGCGCCAGCAGCTTGGACCAGGGGAGGGCCGAAGCTTTCTTT.

CDR3 in DNA: TGTGCCAGTAGTCCTAGCGGGCTGGTCGATGAGCAGTTCTTC. Translated, it gives CASSPSGLVDEQFF. This rearrangement joins TRBV19 to TRBJ2-1, with 8 bases fitting TRBD2. This CDR3 region has 14 residues. CDR1 is LNHDA, CDR2 SQIVND, per germline (reference sequence). The V and J ends lost 5 bases and 8 bases, in that order; junction bases with no gene match: 8.

The J gene is TRBJ2-1, the V gene TRBV11-3; 7 bases are shared with TRBD2. Per the germline V gene, CDR1 is SGHNT and CDR2 is YENEEA. The CDR3 is 15 residues long. With 5 bases clipped from V and 6 bases from J, the junction kept 10 bases outside the gene matches. This CDR3 reads CASSTRTSQGNEQFF. DNA for the CDR3: TGTGCCAGCAGCACTAGGACTAGTCAGGGCAATGAGCAGTTCTTC. Variable domain in full (rest from reference TRBV11-3 and TRBJ2-1): EAGVVQSPRYKIIEKKQPVAFWCNPISGHNTLYWYLQNLGQGPELLIRYENEEAVDDSQLPKDRFSAERLKGVDSTLKIQPAELGDSAVYLCASSTRTSQGNEQFFGPGTRLTVL.

CDR3 sequence reads: CASSSTSGRFNEQFF. CDR3 DNA sequence: TGTGCCAGCAGCTCGACTAGCGGGAGGTTTAATGAGCAGTTCTTC. The genes are TRBV9 and TRBJ2-1, with TRBD2 identical over 13 bases. The V and J ends lost 4 bases and 7 bases, in that order; junction bases with no gene match: 5. This CDR3 is 15 amino acids long. Germline values: CDR1 SGDLS, CDR2 YYNGEE.

V and J are TRBV9 and TRBJ1-6, with D perhaps matching TRBD1 (5 bases). CDR3 size: 13 residues. The germline CDR1 and CDR2 sequences are SGDLS and YYNGEE. Trimming removed 4 bases from V and 12 bases from J, with 14 bases in between. CDR3 DNA: TGTGCCAGCAGCCTAAGGGCGCAGGGACCCCTCCACTTT. Amino acids: CASSLRAQGPLHF.